Sequencing of this TCR beta chain was carried out in a study of CXCR3-negative and CXCR3-positive naive CD8 T cells. Study summary: Sequencing gave roughly 140 million TRB reads overall, about 1.5 +/- 0.3 million per library. Study-level results: Most assays were run on fresh PBMCs (CXCR3 expression partially decreased after cryopreservation). High diversity, comparable across both naive subsets, contrasted with much lower diversity in memory CD8+ cells. CXCR3-positive naive cells carried more hydrophobic TRB CDR3s than CXCR3-negative naive cells did. Naive CXCR3-positive and CXCR3-negative cells shared similar TRBV-TRBJ usage, unlike memory cells.

The method, 5' RACE with UMI labels, was used to prepare the TRB cDNA libraries. TCRdb reworked the 5' RACE reads into one entry per CDR3 protein, no DNA. Its listing shows about 150,000 distinct CDR3 sequences. The CDR3 loop spans 11 amino acids. The germline V gene encodes CDR1 SQVTM and CDR2 ANQGSEA. Notes on this clonotype: The antigen remains undetermined.

This receptor was taken from a human donor in good health. Some clones in this sample may be carry-over from other donors' samples. The chain joins TRBV29-1 to TRBJ2-1. Sequenced sample: naive CXCR3+ CD8+ T cells from blood. Subset meaning: CD45RO-CCR7+CD27+CD95- naive CD8+ T cells expressing CXCR3 (TNR3+). The CDR3 sequence is CGGRLDDEQFF.